These 19 T cell receptor beta chains were sequenced from one sample in a study of human CD8 memory T cell subsets. UMI-labeled 5' RACE generated the TCR beta libraries. No DNA is given; TCRdb re-called the 5' RACE reads and lists each CDR3 protein once. Its table lists about 12,000 distinct CDR3 sequences. Sequences were obtained from CD8+ T cells from PBMCs. All receptors come from a human donor in good health.

This clonotype is called large based on its frequency. The chain is built from TRBV5-1 and TRBJ2-3; the D gene TCRdb calls, TRBD1, cannot be checked with no DNA. Per the germline V gene, CDR1 is SGHRS and CDR2 is YFSETQ. This CDR3 has 16 residues. This CDR3 is CASSSRPGQHTDTQYF. Full variable domain (outside the CDR3, taken from reference TRBV5-1 and TRBJ2-3): KAGVTQTPRYLIKTRGQQVTLSCSPISGHRSVSWYQQTPGQGLQFLFEYFSETQRNKGNFPGRFSGRQFSNSRSEMNVSTLELGDSALYLCASSSRPGQHTDTQYFGPGTRLTVL.

V is TRBV7-2 and J is TRBJ2-7; TCRdb calls TRBD2, which cannot be checked without DNA. The V gene's germline CDR1 is SGHTA and CDR2 FQGNSA. The CDR3 length is 15 residues. The CDR3 is CASSLSGTSGREQYF.

The V gene is TRBV9, the J gene TRBJ2-7. The CDR3 has 15 residues. Germline V gene data show CDR1 as SGDLS and CDR2 as YYNGEE. The chain's CDR3 is CASSVGLQDGYEQYF.

The V call is TRBV7-8, the J call TRBJ2-2; TCRdb reports TRBD1, a call that lacks DNA to check it against. Germline CDR1 SGHVS, CDR2 FQNEAQ. This CDR3 contains 16 residues. The CDR3 sequence is CASSLPDRPNTGELFF.

The rearrangement links TRBV14 to TRBJ2-1; without DNA, the TCRdb call of TRBD2 cannot be checked. Germline CDR1 SGHDN, CDR2 FVKESK. The CDR3 contains 13 residues. CDR3 region: CASSQSGDREQFF. Combining the CDR3 with reference TRBV14 and TRBJ2-1 gives the whole variable domain EAGVTQFPSHSVIEKGQTVTLRCDPISGHDNLYWYRRVMGKEIKFLLHFVKESKQDESGMPNNRFLAERTGGTYSTLKVQPAELEDSGVYFCASSQSGDREQFFGPGTRLTVL.

This chain's CDR3 is CASSLGQVSYEQYF. The V and J genes are TRBV9 and TRBJ2-7; TCRdb gives TRBD1 as the D gene, but with no DNA this cannot be confirmed. Germline V lookup: CDR1 SGDLS, CDR2 YYNGEE. The CDR3 is made up of 14 amino acids.

This chain connects TRBV10-3 to TRBJ1-2; the TCRdb call, TRBD1, lacks DNA for checking. This CDR3 has 11 residues. From germline, CDR1 is ENHRY and CDR2 SYGVKD. CDR3 in amino acids: CGYRDTYGYTF.

V is TRBV27 and J is TRBJ2-4. The length of the CDR3 is 17 residues. Germline values: CDR1 MNHEY, CDR2 SMNVEV (reference sequence). CDR3 sequence reads: CASGDINGGLAKNIQYF.

In terms of frequency, this clonotype is medium-sized. The chain carries TRBV28 and TRBJ1-4; TCRdb outputs TRBD1, but without DNA this stays unchecked. The CDR3 has 12 residues. The germline gives CDR1 MDHEN, CDR2 SYDVKM. CDR3 in amino acids: CASSPPRGKLFF.

The chain couples TRBV7-2 to TRBJ2-3. The germline CDR1 and CDR2 sequences are SGHTA and FQGNSA. This CDR3 comprises 15 residues. This CDR3 is CASRTTSRSTDTQYF.

V is TRBV20-1 and J is TRBJ2-5. Germline CDR1 reads DFQATT; CDR2 reads SNEGSKA (reference sequence). CDR3 length: 11 amino acids. The CDR3 loop reads CSATGEETQYF.

The chain uses TRBV7-2 and TRBJ2-7; absent DNA, TCRdb's TRBD1 call cannot be checked. The CDR3 spans 15 residues. The germline CDR1 and CDR2 sequences are SGHTA and FQGNSA. CDR3 residues: CASSPSGKGDYEQYF.

The chain joins TRBV27 to TRBJ2-2. CDR1 MNHEY and CDR2 SMNVEV come from the germline V gene (reference sequence). The CDR3 totals 13 residues. The CDR3 sequence is CASSGTNTGELFF.

This chain joins TRBV20-1 and TRBJ2-2. Germline V gives CDR1 DFQATT, CDR2 SNEGSKA (reference sequence). The CDR3 spans 14 residues. The CDR3 sequence is CSAHYDTNTGELFF.

The rearrangement joins TRBV5-1 to TRBJ2-7; without DNA, the TCRdb call of TRBD1 cannot be checked. The CDR3 is made up of 16 amino acids. Germline CDR1 is SGHRS and CDR2 is YFSETQ. The CDR3: CASSSRTGTGAYEQYF.

The chain carries TRBV29-1 and TRBJ1-1; without DNA, the TCRdb call of TRBD1 cannot be checked. The CDR3 loop spans 12 amino acids. CDR1 and CDR2 from the germline V gene are SQVTM and ANQGSEA. CDR3 residues: CSVEDMGQEAFF. The variable domain in full, completed from reference TRBV29-1 and TRBJ1-1, reads SAVISQKPSRDICQRGTSLTIQCQVDSQVTMMFWYRQQPGQSLTLIATANQGSEATYESGFVIDKFPISRPNLTFSTLTVSNMSPEDSSIYLCSVEDMGQEAFFGQGTRLTVV.

The gene calls are TRBV20-1 and TRBJ2-1. Germline V gives CDR1 DFQATT, CDR2 SNEGSKA (reference sequence). The CDR3 spans 16 residues. Here the CDR3 reads CSARDVGINSMNEQFF.

The chain carries TRBV27 and TRBJ1-2; as DNA is missing, the TRBD1 call by TCRdb cannot be tested. The CDR3 is 13 residues long. Per the germline V gene, CDR1 is MNHEY and CDR2 is SMNVEV (reference sequence). CDR3 sequence: CASSLGEFYGYTF.

This sequence joins TRBV7-8 and TRBJ2-3; TCRdb indicates TRBD2, and absent DNA this call remains unverified. This CDR3 spans 15 amino acids. The germline V gene encodes CDR1 SGHVS and CDR2 FQNEAQ. The CDR3 protein is CASSPLLAGVDTQYF.